The 21 T cell receptor beta chains listed next were all sequenced from one sample in a study of blood T cells in healthy people across ages. For the second PCR, which ran for about 6 to 12 cycles, a sample-barcoded 5' primer and a J-beta primer mix were used. TCRdb reprocessed the 5' RACE reads via MiXCR and lists one record per CDR3 protein. This sample has almost 300,000 distinct CDR3 sequences, with 25% to 30% found just once. Sequencing input: blood. These receptors came from a woman in her 70s in good health.

The J gene is TRBJ1-5, the V gene TRBV28; D might be TRBD1 (5 bases). V lost 6 bases, J lost 11 bases, and 17 bases lay in between. CDR1 and CDR2 from the germline V gene are MDHEN and SYDVKM. The CDR3 covers 13 residues. CDR3 loop: CASSRASRGAQHF. The CDR3 region has the DNA TGTGCCAGCAGCCGGGCCTCTCGAGGGGCCCAGCATTTT.

In this sample, this clonotype turned up a few times. The chain couples TRBV12-3 or TRBV12-4 to TRBJ1-4; the D is unclear. The V end lost 6 bases, the J end lost 7 bases, and 21 bases lay between the germline ends. The CDR3 loop spans 16 amino acids. The CDR3 bases are TGTGCCAGCAGCCCCATGCCCCGTTCTATGCCTGAAAAACTGTTTTTT. Residues: CASSPMPRSMPEKLFF.

V and J are TRBV20-1 and TRBJ2-5; D remains unclear. CDR3 length: 15 residues. Germline CDR1 and CDR2: DFQATT and SNEGSKA (reference sequence). V was pared by 2 bases and J by 5 bases, with 18 bases between. The CDR3 loop reads CSARSQDHDRETQYF. Here the CDR3 DNA reads TGCAGTGCTAGAAGCCAGGACCACGATAGGGAGACCCAGTACTTC.

Turning to this clonotype: One end of the junction is discordant with germline, which a read error may explain. The chain carries TRBV7-3 and TRBJ2-6; D uncertain. The germline gives CDR1 SGHTA, CDR2 FQGTGA. CDR3 size: 10 residues. The DNA for the CDR3 is TGTGCCAGCGGGGACAACGTCCTGACTTTC. The encoded protein is CASGDNVLTF.

This clonotype was observed a handful of times. This rearrangement joins TRBV7-2 to TRBJ1-6, with D tentatively TRBD1 (6 bases). V lost 10 bases and J lost 0, with 25 bases in between. Germline V gene sequence: CDR1 SGHTA, CDR2 FQGNSA. The CDR3 contains 19 residues. The CDR3 DNA sequence: TGTGCCACCCAACCAAACCCCGGGACACCAAGCTCCTATAATTCACCCCTCCACTTT. Translated, it gives CATQPNPGTPSSYNSPLHF.

This clonotype has just a few counts. This sequence joins TRBV5-1 and TRBJ2-7, with D possibly being TRBD1 (5 bases). The V gene lost 0 bases and the J gene lost 2 bases, with 21 bases spanning the gap. The CDR3 covers 18 residues. Germline V gene sequence: CDR1 SGHRS, CDR2 YFSETQ. CDR3 region: CASSLGGLRSQGTYEQYF. The CDR3 DNA is TGCGCCAGCAGCTTGGGAGGCTTGCGTAGCCAGGGAACCTACGAGCAGTACTTC.

The chain's CDR3 is CASSPGGTSGIYEQYF. The CDR3 DNA reads TGTGCCAGCAGCCCTGGGGGGACTAGCGGGATCTACGAGCAGTACTTC. The chain couples TRBV7-3 to TRBJ2-7; 13 positions match TRBD2. Germline V lookup: CDR1 SGHTA, CDR2 FQGTGA. The V gene end was trimmed by 5 bases and the J gene end by 3 bases; junction bases not matched to a gene: 7. The CDR3 covers 16 residues. Full variable domain (rest looked up from reference TRBV7-3 and TRBJ2-7): GAGVSQTPSNKVTEKGKYVELRCDPISGHTALYWYRQSLGQGPEFLIYFQGTGAADDSGLPNDRFFAVRPEGSVSTLKIQRTERGDSAVYLCASSPGGTSGIYEQYFGPGTRLTVT.

The chain uses TRBV20-1 and TRBJ1-1; the match to TRBD1 covers 7 bases. The CDR3 is 12 amino acids. V shed 6 bases and J 4 bases; nucleotides not matched to a gene: 5. CDR1 is DFQATT, CDR2 SNEGSKA, per germline (reference sequence). The CDR3 nucleotides read TGCAGTGCCTTATCAGGGGGCACTGAAGCTTTCTTT. It encodes CSALSGGTEAFF.

This chain connects TRBV3-1 to TRBJ2-7; tentative D call: TRBD1 (6 bases). CDR1 is LGHDT, CDR2 YNNKEL, per germline (reference sequence). Deletions cut 4 bases from V and 2 bases from J, with 21 bases between. The length of the CDR3 is 17 residues. The CDR3 loop reads CASSPQPAWDKTYEQYF. The CDR3 coding sequence is TGTGCCAGCAGCCCACAACCCGCGTGGGACAAGACCTACGAGCAGTACTTC.

This clonotype was picked up many times. This chain links TRBV20-1 with TRBJ2-7; D is uncertain. This CDR3 region has 11 residues. Trimming cost V 4 bases and J 6 bases, with 10 bases left between them. Germline CDR1 is DFQATT and CDR2 is SNEGSKA (reference sequence). The CDR3 region is CSAKTDPEQYF. As DNA, the CDR3 is TGCAGTGCTAAAACCGATCCCGAGCAGTACTTC.

The sample holds a few counts of this clonotype. The chain carries TRBV20-1 and TRBJ2-5, with TRBD2 identical over 8 bases. The last part of the DNA fits TRBJ2-1 better; the J call may be wrong. The germline CDR1 and CDR2 sequences are DFQATT and SNEGSKA (reference sequence). The length of the CDR3 is 14 residues. Here the CDR3 reads CSAKGSRGRNEQFF. In DNA form, the CDR3 reads TGCAGTGCTAAGGGTTCACGCGGGAGGAATGAGCAGTTCTTC.

The CDR3 sequence: CSAYTTGGGYEQYF. Here the CDR3 DNA reads TGCAGTGCTTATACTACAGGGGGCGGGTACGAGCAGTACTTC. This chain connects TRBV20-1 to TRBJ2-7; TRBD1 matches 9 bases. The CDR3 length is 14 residues. Per germline, CDR1 DFQATT and CDR2 SNEGSKA (reference sequence). With V trimmed by 5 bases and J by 4 bases, 9 bases remained unmatched.

The table lists this clonotype with a few counts. Its ends do not fully match the called genes, so a read error is possible. The V gene is TRBV27, the J gene TRBJ1-5, with 9 bases lining up with TRBD1. The CDR3 contains 15 residues. The germline CDR1 and CDR2 sequences are MNHEY and SMNVEV (reference sequence). CDR3 residues: CASSRDRVSNQLQHF. In nucleotides, the CDR3 is TGTGCCAGCAGTCGGGACAGGGTTAGCAATCAGCTCCAGCATTTT.

The V and J genes are TRBV7-2 and TRBJ2-5; D call uncertain. V shed 2 bases and J shed 3 bases, with 19 bases lying between them. Germline V gene sequence: CDR1 SGHTA, CDR2 FQGNSA. The CDR3 totals 17 residues. The DNA for the CDR3 is TGTGCCAGCAGCTTAAGGACCTCAGTTTGGCGGAAAGAGACCCAGTACTTC. This codes for CASSLRTSVWRKETQYF.

The V call is TRBV29-1, the J call TRBJ2-7; 7 nucleotides agree with TRBD2. The CDR3 has 13 residues. Germline CDR1 and CDR2: SQVTM and ANQGSEA. V lost 3 bases, J lost 5 bases, and 7 bases stayed unmatched. CDR3 nucleotides: TGCAGCGTTGATCTGGCGGGAGCCCACGAGCAGTACTTC. This sequence encodes CSVDLAGAHEQYF.

This clonotype was observed a handful of times. This chain links TRBV20-1 with TRBJ2-5, with 10 bases identical to TRBD2. Gene TRBJ2-1 matches the end of the DNA better, so the J call may be wrong. Germline CDR1 reads DFQATT; CDR2 reads SNEGSKA (reference sequence). The CDR3 covers 16 residues. This chain's CDR3 is CSASPGTSAYYNEQFF. The CDR3, as DNA: TGCAGTGCTAGCCCCGGGACTAGCGCTTATTACAATGAGCAGTTCTTC.

With regard to this clonotype: One junction end does not reproduce the germline sequence, and a read error may be involved. The V and J genes are TRBV29-1 and TRBJ2-5; 12 bases are a match to TRBD1. CDR3 length: 14 amino acids. Germline V CDR1 and CDR2: SQVTM, ANQGSEA. This CDR3 reads CSVGTGGFYNERFF. The CDR3 coding sequence is TGCAGCGTAGGGACAGGGGGCTTCTACAATGAGCGGTTCTTC.

The sample holds a few counts of this clonotype. DNA for the CDR3: TGTGCCAGCAGCTTATCGTCCTCTGGGGAGCAGTACTTC. Translating it yields CASSLSSSGEQYF. The V and J genes are TRBV7-9 and TRBJ2-7; D is unresolved. From germline, CDR1 is SEHNR and CDR2 FQNEAQ (reference sequence). V lost 2 bases and J lost 7, with 12 bases in between. CDR3 length equals 13 residues.

J is TRBJ2-2 and V is TRBV5-1; D is uncertain. This CDR3 contains 14 residues. Trimming took off 1 base at V and 7 bases at J, with 11 bases between the two ends. The germline CDR1 and CDR2 sequences are SGHRS and YFSETQ. Written as DNA, the CDR3 is TGCGCCAGCAGCTTGACGTGGGTGGACGGGGAGCTGTTTTTT. This translates into CASSLTWVDGELFF.

The chain recombines TRBV7-9 with TRBJ2-2, with D perhaps matching TRBD1 (6 bases). The V end lost 11 bases, the J end lost 6 bases, and 13 bases lay between the germline ends. From germline, CDR1 is SEHNR and CDR2 FQNEAQ (reference sequence). The CDR3 totals 12 residues. The CDR3 is CASTGRPGELFF. CDR3 in DNA: TGTGCCTCGACAGGAAGGCCCGGGGAGCTGTTTTTT.

This clonotype has just a few counts. The J gene is TRBJ2-5, the V gene TRBV5-1; D is possibly TRBD1 (8 bases). Trimming removed 7 bases at V and 3 bases at J, with 25 bases between. The CDR3 is made up of 17 amino acids. Germline V CDR1 and CDR2: SGHRS, YFSETQ. The CDR3 DNA sequence: TGCGCCAGCGGGGAGGGGTCTTTTGGGACAGGAGAAGAGACCCAGTACTTC. Amino acid sequence: CASGEGSFGTGEETQYF. Full variable domain (outside the CDR3, taken from reference TRBV5-1 and TRBJ2-5): KAGVTQTPRYLIKTRGQQVTLSCSPISGHRSVSWYQQTPGQGLQFLFEYFSETQRNKGNFPGRFSGRQFSNSRSEMNVSTLELGDSALYLCASGEGSFGTGEETQYFGPGTRLLVL.